Following are 10 T cell receptor beta chains from one sample sequenced in a study of blood T cell repertoires in COVID-19. Method: immunoSEQ multiplex PCR; TCRdb's copy keeps in-frame clones and lacks some. The sample includes fewer than 600,000 clones, 89% of them seen just once. The sequenced material came from peripheral blood. These receptors originate from a man aged 18-30 years with COVID-19, enrolled during active disease.

This clone was detected only a few times. This chain joins TRBV5-1 and TRBJ1-3, with D possibly TRBD1 on 6 matching bases. The CDR3 sequence is 16 residues long. Trimming shortened V by 4 bases and J by 4 bases, and 18 bases separated the two germline ends. Germline-derived CDR1 and CDR2 are SGHRS and YFSETQ. CDR3 region: CASSLLTADRGNTIYF. The CDR3 DNA reads as TGCGCCAGCAGCCTACTGACGGCCGACAGGGGAAACACCATATATTTT.

The rearrangement joins TRBV6-5 to TRBJ1-1; TRBD1 matches at 8 bases. The CDR3 has 15 amino acids. V lost 6 bases and J lost 1; bases outside the gene matches: 7. Germline V gene lookup returns CDR1 MNHEY and CDR2 SVGAGI. The CDR3 reads CASRRPGQENTEAFF. The CDR3 bases are TGTGCCAGCAGACGACCGGGACAGGAGAACACTGAAGCTTTCTTT.

This clone was observed once. The V gene is TRBV5-1, the J gene TRBJ1-3, with D possibly TRBD1 on 5 matching bases. V gave up 4 bases and J gave up 4 bases, with 18 bases separating them. CDR3 size: 16 residues. The V gene's germline CDR1 is SGHRS and CDR2 YFSETQ. The CDR3 reads CASSPGGDAAGNTIYF. Here the CDR3 DNA reads TGCGCCAGCAGCCCAGGAGGGGACGCGGCGGGAAACACCATATATTTT.

This clone was counted once. This chain connects TRBV27 to TRBJ2-1, with TRBD1 as a possible D gene (6 bases). The V gene lost 2 bases and the J gene lost 0 bases, with 14 bases spanning the gap. Germline CDR1 and CDR2: MNHEY and SMNVEV (reference sequence). The CDR3 runs 17 residues. CDR3 residues: CASSLRGRGSSYNEQFF. DNA of the CDR3: TGTGCCAGCAGTTTAAGAGGTAGGGGGAGCTCCTACAATGAGCAGTTCTTC.

This rearrangement joins TRBV9 to TRBJ2-7, with D perhaps TRBD1 (6 bases). In germline, CDR1 is SGDLS, CDR2 YYNGEE. Trimming cost V 3 bases and J 3 bases, with 13 bases left between them. The CDR3 has 14 residues. CDR3 loop: CASSAHDRLYEQYF. CDR3 bases: TGTGCCAGCAGCGCCCACGACAGGCTCTACGAGCAGTACTTC. The full variable domain, its missing parts supplied by reference TRBV9 and TRBJ2-7, is DSGVTQTPKHLITATGQRVTLRCSPRSGDLSVYWYQQSLDQGLQFLIQYYNGEERAKGNILERFSAQQFPDLHSELNLSSLELGDSALYFCASSAHDRLYEQYFGPGTRLTVT.

The chain links TRBV30 to TRBJ2-3; TRBD2 aligns across 7 bases. The junction had 4 bases not matched to a gene; V was cut back by 2 bases and J by 5 bases. The CDR3 length is 13 residues. Germline V gene data show CDR1 as GTSNPN and CDR2 as SVGIG (reference sequence). The CDR3 DNA follows: TGTGCCTGGAGTAAGACTAGCCAAGATACGCAGTATTTT. It translates to CAWSKTSQDTQYF.

The chain couples TRBV18 to TRBJ2-1, with TRBD2 identical over 13 bases. The trim removed 2 bases at V and 8 bases at J, leaving 3 bases unmatched. The germline V gene has CDR1 KGHSH and CDR2 LQKENI. The CDR3 totals 15 residues. The CDR3 nucleotides read TGTGCCAGCTCACCAGGGACTAGCGGGAACTATGAGCAGTTCTTC. Translation: CASSPGTSGNYEQFF.

The genes are TRBV7-9 and TRBJ2-1, with D hard to call. Per the germline V gene, CDR1 is SEHNR and CDR2 is FQNEAQ (reference sequence). The CDR3 consists of 16 residues. The germline V and J ends were trimmed by 3 bases and 7 bases, with 19 bases remaining between them. CDR3 in DNA: TGTGCCAGCAGCTTCCCCGGAGACCTATTGGTTAATGAGCAGTTCTTC. Amino acid sequence: CASSFPGDLLVNEQFF.

This clone was counted only a few times. The genes are TRBV7-9 and TRBJ2-5; the D gene is possibly TRBD2 (5 bases). Germline V gene lookup returns CDR1 SEHNR and CDR2 FQNEAQ (reference sequence). V lost 4 bases to trimming and J lost 2 bases, with 26 bases between them. This CDR3 spans 19 amino acids. This chain's CDR3 is CASSSSLLVKNTDQETQYF. CDR3 sequence (DNA): TGTGCCAGCAGCTCTTCGTTACTAGTCAAGAATACGGATCAAGAGACCCAGTACTTC.

The rearrangement links TRBV13 to TRBJ2-1; TRBD2 aligns across 9 bases. Germline V gives CDR1 PRHDT, CDR2 FYEKMQ (reference sequence). Trimming removed 6 bases from V and 4 bases from J; junction bases left unmatched: 10. The CDR3 is made up of 16 amino acids. CDR3: CASRIRSGGLYNEQFF. The CDR3 nucleotides read TGTGCCAGCAGAATCCGTAGCGGGGGATTGTACAATGAGCAGTTCTTC.